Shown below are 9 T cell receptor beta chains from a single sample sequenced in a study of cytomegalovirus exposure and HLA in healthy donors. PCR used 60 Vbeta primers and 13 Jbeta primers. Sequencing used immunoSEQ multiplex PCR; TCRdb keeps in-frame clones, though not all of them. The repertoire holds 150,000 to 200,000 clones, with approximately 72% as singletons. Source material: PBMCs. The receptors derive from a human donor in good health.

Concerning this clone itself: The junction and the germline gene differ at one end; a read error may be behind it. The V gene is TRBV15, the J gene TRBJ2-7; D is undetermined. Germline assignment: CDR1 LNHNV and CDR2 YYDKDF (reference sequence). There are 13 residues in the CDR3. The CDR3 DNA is TGTGCCTCCAGCAGAGTGCCGGCCTACGAGCAGTACTTC. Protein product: CASSRVPAYEQYF.

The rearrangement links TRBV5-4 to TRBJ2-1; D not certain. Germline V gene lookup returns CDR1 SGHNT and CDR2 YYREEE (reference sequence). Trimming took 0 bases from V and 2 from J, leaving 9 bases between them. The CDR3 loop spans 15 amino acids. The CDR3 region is CASSLAVGTYNEQFF. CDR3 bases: TGTGCCAGCAGCTTGGCCGTCGGTACCTACAATGAGCAGTTCTTC.

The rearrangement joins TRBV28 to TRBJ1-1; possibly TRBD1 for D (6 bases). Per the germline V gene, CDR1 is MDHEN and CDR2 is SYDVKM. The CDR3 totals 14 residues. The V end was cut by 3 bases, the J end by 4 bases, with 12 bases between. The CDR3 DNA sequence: TGTGCCAGCAGTTTGGGGGGGGCGGGCACTGAAGCTTTCTTT. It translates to CASSLGGAGTEAFF.

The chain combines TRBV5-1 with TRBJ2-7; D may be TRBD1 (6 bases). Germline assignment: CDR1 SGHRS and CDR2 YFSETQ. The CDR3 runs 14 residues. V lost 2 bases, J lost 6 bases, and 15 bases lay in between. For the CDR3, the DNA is TGCGCCAGCAGCTTCGAGGGACAAATGGGCGAGCAGTACTTC. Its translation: CASSFEGQMGEQYF.

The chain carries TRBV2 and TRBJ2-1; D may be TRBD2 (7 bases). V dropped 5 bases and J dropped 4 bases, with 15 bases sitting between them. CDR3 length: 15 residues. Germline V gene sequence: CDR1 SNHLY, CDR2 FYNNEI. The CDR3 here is CASSKGGPTYNEQFF. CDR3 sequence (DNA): TGTGCCAGCAGTAAGGGGGGGCCGACTTACAATGAGCAGTTCTTC.

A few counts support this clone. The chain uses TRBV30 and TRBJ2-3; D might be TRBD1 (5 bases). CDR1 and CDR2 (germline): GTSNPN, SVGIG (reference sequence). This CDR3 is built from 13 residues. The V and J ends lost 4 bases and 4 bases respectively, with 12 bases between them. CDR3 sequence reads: CAWNKGVADTQYF. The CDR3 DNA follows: TGTGCCTGGAATAAAGGGGTGGCAGATACGCAGTATTTT.

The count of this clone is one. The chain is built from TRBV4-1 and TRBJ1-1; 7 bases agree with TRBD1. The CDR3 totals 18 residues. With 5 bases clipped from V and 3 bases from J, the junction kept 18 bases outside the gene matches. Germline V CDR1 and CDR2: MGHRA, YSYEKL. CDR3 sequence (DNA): TGCGCCAGCAGCGTCTACGTCTTCCCACAGGGGAAGGACACTGAAGCTTTCTTT. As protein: CASSVYVFPQGKDTEAFF.

The CDR3 nucleotides are TGTGCCAGCAGCTTTGACAGGGCACACACTGAAGCTTTCTTT. Its translation is CASSFDRAHTEAFF. The rearrangement joins TRBV7-6 to TRBJ1-1, with TRBD1 identical over 7 bases. This CDR3 comprises 14 residues. Trimming cost V 3 bases and J 3 bases; bases outside gene matches: 4. CDR1 SGHVS and CDR2 FNYEAQ come from the germline V gene.

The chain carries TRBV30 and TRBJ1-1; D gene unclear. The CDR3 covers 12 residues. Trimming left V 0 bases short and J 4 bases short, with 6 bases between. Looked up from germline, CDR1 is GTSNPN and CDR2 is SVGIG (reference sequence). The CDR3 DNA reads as TGTGCCTGGAGTGTACGGAGCACTGAAGCTTTCTTT. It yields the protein CAWSVRSTEAFF. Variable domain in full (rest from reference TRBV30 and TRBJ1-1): SQTIHQWPATLVQPVGSPLSLECTVEGTSNPNLYWYRQAAGRGLQLLFYSVGIGQISSEVPQNLSASRPQDRQFILSSKKLLLSDSGFYLCAWSVRSTEAFFGQGTRLTVV.